Each of the 8 T cell receptor beta chains below was sequenced from the same sample in a study of T cell responses to AZD1222 COVID-19 vaccine. Repertoires were generated with immunoSEQ multiplex PCR, while TCRdb's copy carries only in-frame clones and drops some. The table lists 120,000 or so clones, 88% of them singletons. The source material was peripheral blood, sampled on day 0 of AZD1222 vaccination. The receptors were sampled from an adult in good health.

In this sample, this clone turned up a few times. The CDR3 reads CASSFLTGTSTYNEQFF. CDR3 in DNA: TGTGCCAGCAGCTTTCTTACCGGGACTAGCACCTACAATGAGCAGTTCTTC. The rearrangement joins TRBV7-9 to TRBJ2-1; TRBD2 matches 9 bases. This CDR3 is 17 amino acids long. The V gene's germline CDR1 is SEHNR and CDR2 FQNEAQ (reference sequence). V shed 3 bases and J 2 bases; nucleotides not matched to a gene: 8.

The rearrangement links TRBV4-1 to TRBJ1-4, with 9 bases fitting TRBD1. The CDR3 contains 15 residues. The germline gives CDR1 MGHRA, CDR2 YSYEKL. The trim removed 1 base at V and 7 bases at J, leaving 4 bases unmatched. The CDR3 DNA reads as TGCGCCAGCAGCCAAGCCGGACAGGGGACTGAAAAACTGTTTTTT. Translating gives CASSQAGQGTEKLFF.

The chain uses TRBV24-1 and TRBJ2-2; D gene unclear. The CDR3 spans 17 residues. Trimming pared 0 bases from V and 0 bases from J, leaving 10 bases between. Germline V gives CDR1 KGHDR, CDR2 SFDVKD. CDR3 loop: CATSDLRAPPNTGELFF. The DNA for the CDR3 is TGTGCCACCAGTGATTTGCGGGCTCCACCGAACACCGGGGAGCTGTTTTTT.

The genes are TRBV29-1 and TRBJ1-2, with a tentative D call TRBD1 (5 bases). Trimming removed 4 bases at V and 8 bases at J, with 14 bases between. The CDR3 runs 12 residues. In germline, CDR1 is SQVTM, CDR2 ANQGSEA. The CDR3 DNA is TGCAGCGTTGGGGAATCTGGGGCCGGCTACACCTTC. Translation: CSVGESGAGYTF.

In its sample, this clone was seen a few times. The chain employs TRBV6-6 and TRBJ1-5; 8 positions agree with TRBD1. Germline values: CDR1 MNHNY, CDR2 SVGAGI (reference sequence). The CDR3 length is 14 residues. V lost 4 bases, J lost 3 bases, and 2 bases stayed unmatched. CDR3 region: CASSWTGLNQPQHF. CDR3 DNA sequence: TGTGCCAGCAGTTGGACAGGGCTCAATCAGCCCCAGCATTTT.

The table lists this clone with a count of one. V and J are TRBV7-9 and TRBJ2-7; D is tentatively TRBD1 or TRBD2 (5 bases each). This CDR3 comprises 12 residues. Per germline, CDR1 SEHNR and CDR2 FQNEAQ (reference sequence). Trimming took 5 bases from V and 3 from J, leaving 8 bases between them. The CDR3: CASSRDHYEQYF. The CDR3 DNA reads as TGTGCCAGCAGCCGGGACCACTACGAGCAGTACTTC.

The chain is built from TRBV7-2 and TRBJ2-7; 7 bases agree with TRBD2. This CDR3 contains 15 residues. The V segment lost 4 bases and the J segment 0 bases; nucleotides outside the gene matches: 6. Germline values: CDR1 SGHTA, CDR2 FQGNSA. The CDR3 spells CASSYASGSSYEQYF. Written as DNA, the CDR3 is TGTGCCAGCAGCTATGCTAGCGGAAGCTCCTACGAGCAGTACTTC.

This sequence joins TRBV18 and TRBJ2-7; 14 nucleotides align to TRBD2. The CDR3 is 17 amino acids. The germline gives CDR1 KGHSH, CDR2 LQKENI. The V segment lost 0 bases and the J segment 3 bases; nucleotides outside the gene matches: 4. The CDR3 region has the DNA TGTGCCAGCTCACCACCCGGGACTAGCGGGAGAGTCTACGAGCAGTACTTC. Its translation is CASSPPGTSGRVYEQYF.